This T cell receptor beta chain was obtained from a study of blood T cell repertoires in COVID-19. Study details: There were acute and convalescent COVID-19 samples, and they came from the United States, Italy and Spain. PBMCs, B-cell-depleted T cells, or T cells provided the cDNA or gDNA that made up the material.

As originally analysed: Amplification with reference gene primers provided the estimates of nucleated cell counts. Clones were read by immunoSEQ multiplex PCR, and TCRdb kept only the in-frame ones, dropping some. The V and J calls and clone size come from that table; D and trimming were worked out from the DNA. Seen here are over 150,000 clones, more than 90% observed once, and the top ten hold 0.5% to 0.6%. Germline-derived CDR1 and CDR2 are ENHRY and SYGVKD. CDR3 length: 16 amino acids. Losses at the gene ends were 4 bases for V and 5 bases for J; bases not matched to a gene: 10. This chain joins TRBV10-3 and TRBJ2-3; 9 bases map to TRBD1. This clonotype was obtained from a man aged 45-65 years with acute or convalescent COVID-19. The sample comprised peripheral blood. For the CDR3, the DNA is TGTGCCATCAGTGGACAGGGGGACACCCCAAGAGATACGCAGTATTTT. It is translated as CAISGQGDTPRDTQYF.